This T cell receptor (beta chain) was documented in a study of T cell repertoires in cytomegalovirus infection. Study information: Indications of both CMV infection and matching HLA type were provided by public TCR beta signatures. Study-wide results and limits: In two of eight donors, the top clonotype was HLA-C-restricted CMV-specific. Adding up the frequency of public TCR beta families identified people who carried CMV plus the relevant HLA.

This clonotype was detected many times. Its antigen is undetermined. TCRdb re-analysed the reads in MiXCR, keeping a single row per CDR3 protein. The table includes hundreds of thousands of distinct CDR3 sequences, roughly 16% detected once. The length of the CDR3 is 15 residues. Trimming cost V 4 bases and J 4 bases; bases outside gene matches: 6. This sequence was found in a human donor in good health (CMV status not recorded). Some clones in this sample may be carry-over from other donors' samples. This chain links TRBV12-3 or TRBV12-4 with TRBJ2-2, with 7 bases identical to TRBD1. Sequenced material: PBMCs. CDR3 in amino acids: CASSSQGWGTGELFF. The CDR3 nucleotides read TGTGCCAGCAGTTCACAGGGGTGGGGCACCGGGGAGCTGTTTTTT.